Described below is a single T cell receptor beta chain sequence and its context. The target antigen is unknown. Blood, whole and unfractionated, served as the source for total RNA extraction. The data derive from a study of human T cells and chemical hapten exposure. Overall study findings and caveats: High-frequency TCRs, those above 1 in 1000, stayed the same after DPC sensitization.

TCRdb ran MiXCR on the 5' RACE reads and lists one entry per CDR3 protein. The sample records tens of thousands of distinct CDR3 sequences, less than 9.5% being singletons. This TCR derives from a male donor in good health.

CDR3 amino acids: CASSLVGTLNQPQHF. As DNA, the CDR3 is TGTGCCAGCAGCTTAGTAGGGACACTCAATCAGCCCCAGCATTTT. The chain combines TRBV7-8 with TRBJ1-5; a weak D match, TRBD1 (6 bases). The germline CDR1 and CDR2 sequences are SGHVS and FQNEAQ. Trimming pared 1 base from V and 3 bases from J, leaving 10 bases between. The CDR3 totals 15 residues.